This TCR beta chain comes out of a study of vaccination and CD4 T cells after COVID-19. Whole-study context: Samples were taken after vaccination, a median of about 73 days after dose two, with a range of 14 to 241.

The treatment denotes: approximately 11-day PBMC culture with coronavirus spike peptide pools or control peptides (ViraFEST assay). At both days 3 and 7, half the medium was replaced with fresh IL-2 medium. V shed 2 bases and J 3 bases; nucleotides not matched to a gene: 7. The CDR3 runs 16 residues. Germline V gives CDR1 LNHDA, CDR2 SQIVND (reference sequence). By frequency in the sample, this clonotype is medium-sized. What it recognizes is unknown. The Oncomine TCR Beta short-read assay was applied to DNA of cultured CD4+ T cells. TCRdb independently ran MiXCR on the PCR reads; one entry per CDR3 protein. The table shows some 3,300 distinct CDR3 sequences, with roughly 30% occurring only once.

This receptor was identified in a human donor who had recovered from COVID-19. V gene TRBV19 combines with J gene TRBJ1-5; 7 nucleotides agree with TRBD1. Sample: CD4+ T cells from blood, cultured in vitro. The CDR3 coding sequence is TGTGCCAGTAGTATAAGGGCCAGGGGGGCCAATCAGCCCCAGCATTTT. Residues: CASSIRARGANQPQHF. The full variable domain, with the rest looked up from reference TRBV19 and TRBJ1-5, is DGGITQSPKYLFRKEGQNVTLSCEQNLNHDAMYWYRQDPGQGLRLIYYSQIVNDFQKGDIAEGYSVSREKKESFPLTVTSAQKNPTAFYLCASSIRARGANQPQHFGDGTRLSIL.